The 8 T cell receptor beta chains listed next were all sequenced from one sample in a study of blood T cell repertoires in COVID-19. Repertoires were generated with immunoSEQ multiplex PCR, while TCRdb's copy carries only in-frame clones and drops some. The table lists 300,000 to 400,000 clones, more than 75% of them singletons. Specimen: PBMCs or T cells enriched from blood (not recorded which). These receptors all come from a woman younger than 35 who had recovered from COVID-19.

The chain is built from TRBV5-1 and TRBJ1-1; the match to TRBD1 covers 8 bases. Germline V gene sequence: CDR1 SGHRS, CDR2 YFSETQ. The CDR3 contains 14 residues. J was trimmed by 4 bases and V by 3 bases; bases with no gene match: 5. CDR3: CASSSQGAITEAFF. DNA for the CDR3: TGCGCCAGCAGCTCTCAGGGGGCAATCACTGAAGCTTTCTTT.

The gene calls are TRBV6-5 and TRBJ1-1; 9 bases are a match to TRBD1. This CDR3 has 13 amino acids. V was pared by 5 bases and J by 5 bases, with 3 bases of the junction left unmatched. The germline CDR1 and CDR2 sequences are MNHEY and SVGAGI. The CDR3 region has the DNA TGTGCCAGCAGTATCGGACAGGGGACTGAAGCTTTCTTT. Amino acid sequence: CASSIGQGTEAFF.

V is TRBV2 and J is TRBJ1-6; no definite D call. CDR3 length: 15 residues. The ends were cut back, 2 bases at V and 9 bases at J, with 14 bases in the middle. Per germline, CDR1 SNHLY and CDR2 FYNNEI. In nucleotides, the CDR3 is TGTGCCAGCAGTGAATCCCCCGGGGAGAGTTCACCCCTCCACTTT. Its translation is CASSESPGESSPLHF. The variable domain in full, with the rest retrieved from reference TRBV2 and TRBJ1-6, is EPEVTQTPSHQVTQMGQEVILRCVPISNHLYFYWYRQILGQKVEFLVSFYNNEISEKSEIFDDQFSVERPDGSNFTLKIRSTKLEDSAMYFCASSESPGESSPLHFGNGTRLTVT.

The genes are TRBV20-1 and TRBJ2-7; 10 nucleotides align to TRBD2. The CDR3 extends over 19 amino acids. Germline V lookup: CDR1 DFQATT, CDR2 SNEGSKA (reference sequence). The V and J ends lost 3 bases and 2 bases, in that order; junction bases with no gene match: 19. The CDR3 DNA is TGCAGTGCTAGTGCGGGCGGGTTAGCGGGGGGCTTGAAAACCTACGAGCAGTACTTC. Its translation: CSASAGGLAGGLKTYEQYF.

The gene calls are TRBV2 and TRBJ1-2; D gene ambiguous. The CDR3 consists of 15 residues. Trimming pared 2 bases from V and 4 bases from J, leaving 14 bases between. Germline loops: CDR1 SNHLY, CDR2 FYNNEI. The CDR3 nucleotides are TGTGCCAGCAGTGAAAAGGAGTTGACGGGCTATGGCTACACCTTC. It is translated as CASSEKELTGYGYTF.

The V and J genes are TRBV30 and TRBJ2-2; 10 bases are shared with TRBD1. The CDR3 sequence is 16 residues long. V lost 0 bases to trimming and J lost 6 bases; unmatched junction nucleotides: 7. Per germline, CDR1 GTSNPN and CDR2 SVGIG (reference sequence). For the CDR3, the DNA is TGTGCCTGGAGTGTATTACCGGGACAGGGGCCCGGGGAGCTGTTTTTT. Its protein is CAWSVLPGQGPGELFF.

This clone was detected only a few times. This chain joins TRBV9 and TRBJ1-2; D remains ambiguous. The CDR3 is made up of 13 amino acids. Germline loops: CDR1 SGDLS, CDR2 YYNGEE. V was cut by 0 bases and J by 3 bases, with 6 bases left in between. CDR3 coding DNA: TGTGCCAGCAGCGTAGGGGGAGACTATGGCTACACCTTC. Protein product: CASSVGGDYGYTF.

The rearrangement links TRBV6-6 to TRBJ2-7, with no clear D. Germline V gene sequence: CDR1 MNHNY, CDR2 SVGAGI (reference sequence). V lost 2 bases to trimming and J lost 0 bases, with 8 bases between them. This CDR3 has 14 amino acids. This CDR3 is CASSYPPSSYEQYF. CDR3 nucleotides: TGTGCCAGCAGTTACCCCCCCAGCTCCTACGAGCAGTACTTC.